Below, one T cell receptor beta chain is given with its context. Its antigen remains unknown. Primed by a sample-barcoded 5' primer and a J-beta primer mix, a second PCR proceeded for 7 to 11 cycles. One entry per CDR3 protein, called by TCRdb with MiXCR from the 5' RACE reads. The data show 1.5 million to 2 million distinct CDR3 sequences, more than 35% seen once. This record belongs to a study of blood T cells in healthy people across ages. Study in general: Template switching captured about one barcoded beta molecule per two T cells. Study-level findings and limits: Per-million-T-cell TCR beta diversity fell roughly linearly with age. TCR beta diversity was tightly associated with the proportion of naive T cells.

Per-sample PBMC isolation yielded at least 6.5 million cells. From germline, CDR1 is SGHKS and CDR2 YYEKEE (reference sequence). V shed 5 bases and J shed 0 bases, with 12 bases lying between them. This CDR3 is 15 amino acids long. The receptor was derived from a human donor in good health. The gene calls are TRBV5-5 and TRBJ2-1; no clear D gene. The sequenced sample was blood. The CDR3 coding sequence is TGTGCCAGCAGTCCCTGGCGGAGCTCCTACAATGAGCAGTTCTTC. It yields the protein CASSPWRSSYNEQFF.